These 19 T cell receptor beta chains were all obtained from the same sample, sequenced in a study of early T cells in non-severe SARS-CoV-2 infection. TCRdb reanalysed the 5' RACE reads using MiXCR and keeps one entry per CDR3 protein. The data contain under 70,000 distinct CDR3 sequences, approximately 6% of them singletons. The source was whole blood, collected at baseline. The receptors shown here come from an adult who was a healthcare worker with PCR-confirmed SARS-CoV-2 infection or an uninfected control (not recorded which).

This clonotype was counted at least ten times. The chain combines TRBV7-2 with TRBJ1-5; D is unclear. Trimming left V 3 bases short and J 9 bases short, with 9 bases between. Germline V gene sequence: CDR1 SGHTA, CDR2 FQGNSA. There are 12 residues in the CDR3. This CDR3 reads CASSLLAGPQHF. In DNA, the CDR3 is TGTGCCAGCAGCTTGTTGGCAGGGCCCCAGCATTTT.

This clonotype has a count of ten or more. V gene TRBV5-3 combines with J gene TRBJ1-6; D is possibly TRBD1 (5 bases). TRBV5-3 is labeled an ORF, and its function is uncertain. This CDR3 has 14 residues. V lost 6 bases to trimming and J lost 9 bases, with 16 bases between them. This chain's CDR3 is CARILDRWCSPLHF. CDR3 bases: TGTGCCAGAATCTTAGACAGATGGTGTTCACCCCTCCACTTT.

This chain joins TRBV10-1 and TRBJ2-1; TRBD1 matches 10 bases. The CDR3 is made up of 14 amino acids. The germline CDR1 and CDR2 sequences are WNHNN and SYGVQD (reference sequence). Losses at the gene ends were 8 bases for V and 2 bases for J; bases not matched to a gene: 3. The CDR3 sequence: CASGGQGAYNEQFF. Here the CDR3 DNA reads TGCGCCAGCGGAGGACAGGGGGCCTACAATGAGCAGTTCTTC.

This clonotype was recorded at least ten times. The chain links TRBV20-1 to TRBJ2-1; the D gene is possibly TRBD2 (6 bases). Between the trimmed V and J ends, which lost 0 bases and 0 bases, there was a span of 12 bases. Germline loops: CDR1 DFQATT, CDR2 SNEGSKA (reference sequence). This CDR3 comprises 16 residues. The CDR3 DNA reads TGCAGTGCTAGAGATCTAGCGTCGAGCTCCTACAATGAGCAGTTCTTC. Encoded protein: CSARDLASSSYNEQFF.

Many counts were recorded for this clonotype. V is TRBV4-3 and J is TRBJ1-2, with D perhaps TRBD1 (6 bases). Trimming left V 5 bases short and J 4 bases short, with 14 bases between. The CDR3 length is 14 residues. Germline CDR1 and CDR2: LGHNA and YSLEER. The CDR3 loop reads CASSAITGIYGYTF. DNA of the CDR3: TGCGCCAGCAGCGCTATTACAGGGATCTATGGCTACACCTTC.

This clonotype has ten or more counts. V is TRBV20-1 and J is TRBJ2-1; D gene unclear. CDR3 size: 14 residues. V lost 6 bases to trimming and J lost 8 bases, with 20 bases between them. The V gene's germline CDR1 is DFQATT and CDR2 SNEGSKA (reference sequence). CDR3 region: CSATGPAAVDEQFF. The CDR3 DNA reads TGCAGTGCAACGGGCCCCGCGGCGGTCGATGAGCAGTTCTTC.

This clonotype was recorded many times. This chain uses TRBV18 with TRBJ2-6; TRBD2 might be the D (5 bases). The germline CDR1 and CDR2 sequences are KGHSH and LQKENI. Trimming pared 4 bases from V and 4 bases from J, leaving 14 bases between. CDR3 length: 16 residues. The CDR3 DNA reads TGTGCCAGCTCACACGCGGGTTATTCCGGGGCCAACGTCCTGACTTTC. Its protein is CASSHAGYSGANVLTF.

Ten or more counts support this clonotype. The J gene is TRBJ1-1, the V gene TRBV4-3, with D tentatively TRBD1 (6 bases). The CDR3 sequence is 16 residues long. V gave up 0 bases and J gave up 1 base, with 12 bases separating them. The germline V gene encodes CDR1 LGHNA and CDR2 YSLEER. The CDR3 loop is CASSQDLAGANTEAFF. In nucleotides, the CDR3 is TGCGCCAGCAGCCAAGATCTGGCAGGGGCGAACACTGAAGCTTTCTTT.

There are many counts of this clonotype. CDR3 bases: TGTGCCAGCAGCTTAGGCCAGGGATGGGGAGAGACCCAGTACTTC. It is translated as CASSLGQGWGETQYF. This sequence joins TRBV7-8 and TRBJ2-5; tentatively, D is TRBD1 (5 bases). Germline CDR1 is SGHVS and CDR2 is FQNEAQ. V lost 1 base and J lost 4, with 13 bases in between. The CDR3 consists of 15 residues. Combining the CDR3 with reference TRBV7-8 and TRBJ2-5 gives the whole variable domain GAGVSQSPRYKVAKRGQDVALRCDPISGHVSLFWYQQALGQGPEFLTYFQNEAQLDKSGLPSDRFFAERPEGSVSTLKIQRTQQEDSAVYLCASSLGQGWGETQYFGPGTRLLVL.

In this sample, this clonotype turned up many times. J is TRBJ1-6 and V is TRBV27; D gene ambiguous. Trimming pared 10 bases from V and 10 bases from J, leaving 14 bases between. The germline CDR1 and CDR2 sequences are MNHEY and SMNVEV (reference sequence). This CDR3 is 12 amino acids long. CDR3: CATKEWRSPLHF. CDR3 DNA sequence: TGTGCCACCAAAGAGTGGCGCTCACCCCTCCACTTT.

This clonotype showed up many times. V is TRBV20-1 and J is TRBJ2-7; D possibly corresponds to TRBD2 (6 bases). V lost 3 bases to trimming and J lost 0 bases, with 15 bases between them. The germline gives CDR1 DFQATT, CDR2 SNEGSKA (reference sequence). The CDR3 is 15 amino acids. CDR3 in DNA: TGCAGTGCTAGCCCTAGCGAACCTTACTCCTACGAGCAGTACTTC. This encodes CSASPSEPYSYEQYF.

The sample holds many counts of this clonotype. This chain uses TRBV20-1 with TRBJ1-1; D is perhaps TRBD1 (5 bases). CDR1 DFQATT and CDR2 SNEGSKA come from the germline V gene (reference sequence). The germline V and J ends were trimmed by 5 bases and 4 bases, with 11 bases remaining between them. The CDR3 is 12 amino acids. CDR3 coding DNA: TGCAGTGCTCCTCCGGGACTCACTGAAGCTTTCTTT. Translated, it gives CSAPPGLTEAFF.

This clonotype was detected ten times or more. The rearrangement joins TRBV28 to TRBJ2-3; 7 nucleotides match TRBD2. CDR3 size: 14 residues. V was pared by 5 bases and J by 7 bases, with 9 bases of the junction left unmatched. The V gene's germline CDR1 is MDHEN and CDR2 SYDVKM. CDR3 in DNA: TGTGCCAGCAGTCAGACTAGCTCGTGGAATACGCAGTATTTT. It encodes CASSQTSSWNTQYF.

CDR3 amino acids: CASSQDWALVAGITGELFF. The CDR3 bases are TGTGCCAGCAGCCAAGATTGGGCCCTTGTAGCGGGGATCACCGGGGAGCTGTTTTTT. This sequence joins TRBV4-2 and TRBJ2-2; 8 nucleotides agree with TRBD2. The CDR3 is made up of 19 amino acids. The ends lost 0 bases at V and 4 bases at J; junction bases unmatched: 13. CDR1 is LGHNA and CDR2 is YNFKEQ in the germline V gene.

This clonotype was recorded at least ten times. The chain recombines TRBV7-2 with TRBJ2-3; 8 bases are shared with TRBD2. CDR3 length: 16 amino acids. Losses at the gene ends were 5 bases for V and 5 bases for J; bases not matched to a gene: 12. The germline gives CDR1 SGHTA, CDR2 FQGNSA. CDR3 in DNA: TGTGCCAGCAGCCCAATCGCTCTAGCGGGTGGAGATACGCAGTATTTT. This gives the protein CASSPIALAGGDTQYF.

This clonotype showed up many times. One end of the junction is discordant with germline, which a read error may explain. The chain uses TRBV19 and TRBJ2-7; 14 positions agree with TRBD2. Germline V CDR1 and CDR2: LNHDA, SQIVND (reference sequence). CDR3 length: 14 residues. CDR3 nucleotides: TGTGCCAGTAGTACCTCATCCGGGACTAGCGGGAGTGTCTTC. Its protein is CASSTSSGTSGSVF.

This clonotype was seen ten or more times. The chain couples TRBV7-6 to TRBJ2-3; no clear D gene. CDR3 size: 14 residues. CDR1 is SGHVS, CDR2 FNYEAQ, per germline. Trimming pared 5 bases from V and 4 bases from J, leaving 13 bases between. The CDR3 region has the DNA TGTGCCAGCAGCCCCGATAAGGCCCCAGATACGCAGTATTTT. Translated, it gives CASSPDKAPDTQYF.

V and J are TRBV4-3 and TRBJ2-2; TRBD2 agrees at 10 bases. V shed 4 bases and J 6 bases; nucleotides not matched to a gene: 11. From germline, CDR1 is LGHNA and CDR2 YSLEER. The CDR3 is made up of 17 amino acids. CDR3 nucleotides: TGCGCCAGCAGCCCCCAAGCGGGAGGGTTGAGTGCCGGGGAGCTGTTTTTT. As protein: CASSPQAGGLSAGELFF.

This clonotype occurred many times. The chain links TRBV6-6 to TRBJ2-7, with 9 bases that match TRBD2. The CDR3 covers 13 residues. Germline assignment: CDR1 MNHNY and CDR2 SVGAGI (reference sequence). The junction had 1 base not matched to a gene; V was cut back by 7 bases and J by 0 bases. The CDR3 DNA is TGTGCCAGCATGCGGGAGGGCTCCTACGAGCAGTACTTC. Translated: CASMREGSYEQYF.